The 22 T cell receptor beta chains listed next were all sequenced from one sample in a study of blood T cell repertoires in COVID-19. Sequencing used immunoSEQ multiplex PCR; TCRdb keeps in-frame clones, though not all of them. The top ten clones hold under 2% of a sample with around 330,000 clones, around 89% of them seen once. Sample: peripheral blood. All receptors come from a woman aged 25 to 39 with COVID-19, enrolled during active disease.

CDR3 coding DNA: TGTGCCAGCAGCTTAGTGGTCGACGGAAGACTTGCAACTAATGAAAAACTGTTTTTT. Protein: CASSLVVDGRLATNEKLFF. The genes are TRBV11-2 and TRBJ1-4; no clear D. V was cut by 1 base and J by 0 bases, with 18 bases left in between. This CDR3 spans 19 amino acids. Germline CDR1 reads SGHAT; CDR2 reads FQNNGV.

The rearrangement joins TRBV7-9 to TRBJ1-3; D not certain. The CDR3 covers 16 residues. Trimming took off 5 bases at V and 2 bases at J, with 16 bases between the two ends. Per germline, CDR1 SEHNR and CDR2 FQNEAQ (reference sequence). The CDR3 nucleotides read TGTGCCAGCAGCACTCCAGCGGTCGGAGCTGGAAACACCATATATTTT. Protein product: CASSTPAVGAGNTIYF.

The chain uses TRBV28 and TRBJ2-3, with TRBD2 identical over 10 bases. The CDR3 is made up of 18 amino acids. Germline loops: CDR1 MDHEN, CDR2 SYDVKM. The trim removed 6 bases at V and 0 bases at J, leaving 12 bases unmatched. The CDR3 protein is CASSWGLAGAESTDTQYF. The CDR3, as DNA: TGTGCCAGCAGCTGGGGTCTAGCGGGGGCCGAGAGCACAGATACGCAGTATTTT.

The CDR3 nucleotides are TGCGCCAGCAGCCCGTATTGGGCAGCCAGCAATCAGCCCCAGCATTTT. Residues: CASSPYWAASNQPQHF. The rearrangement uses TRBV4-1 and TRBJ1-5; D is ambiguous. This CDR3 contains 16 residues. Germline values: CDR1 MGHRA, CDR2 YSYEKL. Trimming took 4 bases from V and 1 from J, leaving 14 bases between them.

The rearrangement uses TRBV7-9 and TRBJ1-1, with D hard to call. V gave up 7 bases and J gave up 1 base, with 13 bases separating them. Per the germline V gene, CDR1 is SEHNR and CDR2 is FQNEAQ (reference sequence). The CDR3 sequence is 14 residues long. In nucleotides, the CDR3 is TGTGCCAGCACTCCCCGGAGGGAGAACACTGAAGCTTTCTTT. Encoded protein: CASTPRRENTEAFF.

CDR3 protein: CAIPGQGDYGYTF. As DNA, the CDR3 is TGTGCCATTCCTGGACAGGGGGACTATGGCTACACCTTC. V and J are TRBV2 and TRBJ1-2, with 10 bases aligning to TRBD1. The germline gives CDR1 SNHLY, CDR2 FYNNEI. V gave up 10 bases and J gave up 3 bases; unmatched junction bases: 5. CDR3 length equals 13 residues.

The V gene is TRBV29-1, the J gene TRBJ2-5; a weak D match, TRBD1 (6 bases). V dropped 6 bases and J dropped 4 bases, with 18 bases sitting between them. CDR1 and CDR2 from the germline V gene are SQVTM and ANQGSEA. The CDR3 loop spans 14 amino acids. CDR3 residues: CSVVPTGLGETQYF. The CDR3, as DNA: TGCAGCGTCGTTCCTACAGGGTTAGGAGAGACCCAGTACTTC.

V usage is TRBV10-3 and J usage is TRBJ2-3, with TRBD2 matching 7 bases. V was clipped by 0 bases and J by 2 bases; unmatched bases: 8. Germline V gene lookup returns CDR1 ENHRY and CDR2 SYGVKD. CDR3 size: 17 residues. CDR3 bases: TGTGCCATCAGTGAGTCGATAAAGGCGGGGGACACAGATACGCAGTATTTT. This gives the protein CAISESIKAGDTDTQYF.

J is TRBJ2-1 and V is TRBV12-3 or TRBV12-4; 7 bases are a match to TRBD2. This CDR3 is 13 amino acids long. V lost 5 bases, J lost 4 bases, and 2 bases stayed unmatched. The CDR3 DNA is TGTGCCAGCAGTGTCGGGGGGTACAATGAGCAGTTCTTC. Its protein is CASSVGGYNEQFF.

Only a few counts were recorded for this clone. The rearrangement links TRBV4-1 to TRBJ2-7; perhaps TRBD2 as D (7 bases). Germline V CDR1 and CDR2: MGHRA, YSYEKL. The V end was cut by 4 bases, the J end by 2 bases, with 27 bases between. The CDR3 totals 19 residues. CDR3 sequence reads: CASSRGASGQNSETYEQYF. The CDR3 DNA is TGCGCCAGCAGCCGAGGGGCTAGCGGACAGAATTCCGAGACCTACGAGCAGTACTTC.

The chain joins TRBV19 to TRBJ1-2, with D possibly being TRBD1 (5 bases). The germline V gene has CDR1 LNHDA and CDR2 SQIVND (reference sequence). The length of the CDR3 is 14 residues. V lost 5 bases and J lost 0, with 10 bases in between. The CDR3 nucleotides are TGTGCCAGTAGTCCACAGGTTTCTAACTATGGCTACACCTTC. This gives the protein CASSPQVSNYGYTF.

The J gene is TRBJ1-4, the V gene TRBV3-1 (or the pseudogene TRBV3-2); D is unresolved. The CDR3 has 13 residues. Trimming removed 1 base from V and 5 bases from J, with 5 bases in between. Looked up from germline, CDR1 is LGHDT and CDR2 is YNNKEL (reference sequence). Here the CDR3 DNA reads TGTGCCAGCAGCCAAGTTTCAAATGAAAAACTGTTTTTT. It is translated as CASSQVSNEKLFF.

The genes are TRBV2 and TRBJ1-2; 9 bases are shared with TRBD1. The germline V gene has CDR1 SNHLY and CDR2 FYNNEI. This CDR3 contains 14 residues. Germline trimming cut 10 bases from V and 4 bases from J; bases unmatched to any gene: 10. CDR3 loop: CATKRTGEVYGYTF. The DNA for the CDR3 is TGTGCCACCAAACGGACAGGGGAGGTCTATGGCTACACCTTC.

The chain couples TRBV10-2 to TRBJ1-5; D is undetermined. Germline values: CDR1 WSHSY, CDR2 SAAADI. Trimming stripped 3 bases from V and 1 base from J, with 10 bases between. This CDR3 has 15 amino acids. The CDR3 DNA is TGCGCCAGCAGTGACAGCTTGGGCAGCAATCAGCCCCAGCATTTT. Its protein product is CASSDSLGSNQPQHF.

The rearrangement uses TRBV5-5 and TRBJ1-2; 7 nucleotides match TRBD1. Trimming at V came to 2 bases and at J to 4 bases, leaving 2 bases not matched to a gene. The germline V gene has CDR1 SGHKS and CDR2 YYEKEE (reference sequence). The CDR3 has 13 amino acids. This CDR3 reads CASSFGDSYGYTF. The DNA for the CDR3 is TGTGCCAGCAGCTTCGGGGACAGCTATGGCTACACCTTC.

V usage is TRBV4-1 and J usage is TRBJ2-6; a possible D gene is TRBD1 (5 bases). Trimming took off 8 bases at V and 0 bases at J, with 20 bases between the two ends. Germline lookup yields CDR1 MGHRA and CDR2 YSYEKL. CDR3 size: 18 residues. This CDR3 reads CASGPQGGLGSGANVLTF. The CDR3 coding sequence is TGCGCCAGCGGACCCCAGGGTGGCCTGGGCTCTGGGGCCAACGTCCTGACTTTC.

The chain links TRBV7-2 to TRBJ2-1; D is unresolved. CDR1 is SGHTA and CDR2 is FQGNSA in the germline V gene. V lost 5 bases to trimming and J lost 8 bases, with 10 bases between them. This CDR3 has 12 amino acids. The CDR3 DNA reads as TGTGCCAGCAGCCCACGGAGTTATGAGCAGTTCTTC. Residues: CASSPRSYEQFF.

The genes are TRBV4-3 and TRBJ1-1, with 7 bases matching TRBD1. This CDR3 region has 16 residues. Germline CDR1 is LGHNA and CDR2 is YSLEER. The ends lost 0 bases at V and 5 bases at J; junction bases unmatched: 9. In DNA, the CDR3 is TGCGCCAGCAGCCAAGATTATCGAGAGGGGGCAACTGAAGCTTTCTTT. As protein: CASSQDYREGATEAFF.

V gene TRBV5-4 combines with J gene TRBJ2-5; tentatively, D is TRBD2 (5 bases). CDR3 length: 12 amino acids. Germline V gives CDR1 SGHNT, CDR2 YYREEE (reference sequence). The ends were cut back, 4 bases at V and 3 bases at J, with 7 bases in the middle. The DNA of the CDR3 is TGTGCCAGCAGCCAGGAGGAAGAGACCCAGTACTTC. Its protein is CASSQEEETQYF.

V is TRBV2 and J is TRBJ1-2; possibly TRBD1 for D (5 bases). V gave up 2 bases and J gave up 1 base, with 11 bases separating them. The length of the CDR3 is 15 residues. The germline CDR1 and CDR2 sequences are SNHLY and FYNNEI. The CDR3 spells CASSERPGINYGYTF. CDR3 in DNA: TGTGCCAGCAGTGAACGGCCAGGGATTAACTATGGCTACACCTTC.

This clone has only one observation. The chain is built from TRBV2 and TRBJ1-2; D is possibly TRBD1 (5 bases). The ends were cut back, 6 bases at V and 3 bases at J, with 8 bases in the middle. Per germline, CDR1 SNHLY and CDR2 FYNNEI. This CDR3 has 12 residues. The CDR3: CASRGEYYGYTF. DNA of the CDR3: TGTGCCAGCAGAGGGGAATACTATGGCTACACCTTC.

This clone was observed a handful of times. The chain uses TRBV27 and TRBJ1-5; D may be TRBD1 (6 bases). Germline V CDR1 and CDR2: MNHEY, SMNVEV (reference sequence). Trimming took 5 bases from V and 4 from J, leaving 24 bases between them. The CDR3 runs 18 residues. CDR3 amino acids: CASSTPLGGRTANQPQHF. CDR3 bases: TGTGCCAGCAGTACTCCCCTGGGTGGCAGGACAGCGAATCAGCCCCAGCATTTT.